This entry lists 30 T cell receptor beta chains sequenced from one sample in a study of T cells in Graves' hyperthyroidism and ophthalmopathy (dated by TCRdb to between 2018 and 2021). The library was made by multiplex PCR. Instrument on record: Illumina HiSeq 2000. TCR beta CDR3 regions were amplified from RNA transcripts. A first-round RT-PCR of the TCR CDR3 used the HTBI primer set with the Qiagen OneStep RT-PCR kit. Clones were called with MiXCR by TCRdb after fastp trimmed the public reads at Q25, and only in-frame beta chains were retained. Under each unique CDR3 protein, matching rows form one entry showing the most common genes and DNA. The sample data list 500,000 or so distinct CDR3 sequences, and 17% of these were observed just once. The ten largest clones represent under 20% of the sample. Sequencing input: blood. These TCRs come from a woman younger than 35 with Graves' ophthalmopathy.

This clonotype was detected many times. The V call is TRBV7-8, the J call TRBJ1-4; D perhaps matches TRBD1 (5 bases). Trimming left V 1 base short and J 7 bases short, with 13 bases between. Germline V gene sequence: CDR1 SGHVS, CDR2 FQNEAQ. The CDR3 consists of 15 residues. Here the CDR3 DNA reads TGTGCCAGCAGCTTAGTTGGGGGGGGAGGTGAAAAACTGTTTTTT. Its translation: CASSLVGGGGEKLFF.

This clonotype has more than one count but fewer than ten. The chain recombines TRBV24-1 with TRBJ2-1; TRBD2 agrees at 11 bases. Germline CDR1 and CDR2: KGHDR and SFDVKD. The junction had 4 bases not matched to a gene; V was cut back by 1 base and J by 3 bases. The length of the CDR3 is 17 residues. CDR3: CATSDFQTSGNYNEQFF. CDR3 nucleotide sequence: TGTGCCACCAGTGATTTTCAGACTAGCGGGAACTACAATGAGCAGTTCTTC.

This clonotype was seen repeatedly, ten times or more. V and J are TRBV20-1 and TRBJ2-5; maybe TRBD1 (5 bases). CDR3 length equals 14 residues. The germline CDR1 and CDR2 sequences are DFQATT and SNEGSKA (reference sequence). V was cut by 4 bases and J by 1 base, with 13 bases left in between. CDR3 loop: CSATYRTFQETQYF. The CDR3 bases are TGCAGTGCTACATATCGGACATTCCAAGAGACCCAGTACTTC.

This clonotype came up a few times. The rearrangement joins TRBV19 to TRBJ1-2; D is perhaps TRBD1 (5 bases). Trimming pared 6 bases from V and 6 bases from J, leaving 17 bases between. This CDR3 spans 14 amino acids. Germline V gene lookup returns CDR1 LNHDA and CDR2 SQIVND (reference sequence). Here the CDR3 reads CASSIPSGSDGYTF. CDR3 bases: TGTGCCAGTAGCATCCCCTCAGGGTCCGATGGCTACACCTTC. The complete variable domain, with remaining parts taken from reference TRBV19 and TRBJ1-2, reads DGGITQSPKYLFRKEGQNVTLSCEQNLNHDAMYWYRQDPGQGLRLIYYSQIVNDFQKGDIAEGYSVSREKKESFPLTVTSAQKNPTAFYLCASSIPSGSDGYTFGSGTRLTVV.

This rearrangement joins TRBV28 to TRBJ2-7; D not certain. Germline assignment: CDR1 MDHEN and CDR2 SYDVKM. This CDR3 spans 12 amino acids. Trimming pared 5 bases from V and 3 bases from J, leaving 8 bases between. The CDR3 sequence is CASSPDRYEQYF. DNA for the CDR3: TGTGCCAGCAGTCCAGACCGCTACGAGCAGTACTTC.

The genes are TRBV27 and TRBJ1-2, with D possibly TRBD1 on 6 matching bases. The V end lost 6 bases, the J end lost 6 bases, and 20 bases lay between the germline ends. Per germline, CDR1 MNHEY and CDR2 SMNVEV (reference sequence). The CDR3 runs to 15 residues. The DNA of the CDR3 is TGTGCCAGCAGCACTACCGGGACATTAAGGGATGGCTACACCTTC. Protein sequence: CASSTTGTLRDGYTF.

The V gene is TRBV30, the J gene TRBJ2-5; D is undetermined. The CDR3 extends over 13 amino acids. V was shortened by 7 bases and J by 3 bases, with 15 bases between the two germline ends. Looked up from germline, CDR1 is GTSNPN and CDR2 is SVGIG (reference sequence). CDR3 protein: CAFSFNSEETQYF. As DNA, the CDR3 is TGTGCCTTCTCCTTCAACTCCGAAGAGACCCAGTACTTC.

This clonotype was seen repeatedly, ten times or more. The V and J genes are TRBV27 and TRBJ2-3; D remains unclear. The CDR3 is made up of 14 amino acids. V lost 3 bases to trimming and J lost 8 bases, with 15 bases between them. Germline values: CDR1 MNHEY, CDR2 SMNVEV (reference sequence). The CDR3 is CASSFLSDNPTQYF. The CDR3 DNA is TGTGCCAGCAGTTTCCTCTCTGACAACCCTACGCAGTATTTT.

The chain recombines TRBV27 with TRBJ2-2; D could derive from TRBD1 or TRBD2 (6 bases each). The germline gives CDR1 MNHEY, CDR2 SMNVEV (reference sequence). The ends were cut back, 4 bases at V and 7 bases at J, with 10 bases in the middle. This CDR3 has 13 residues. The CDR3 reads CASSWGADGELFF. Written as DNA, the CDR3 is TGTGCCAGCAGTTGGGGGGCGGACGGGGAGCTGTTTTTT.

This clonotype showed up just a few times. The chain has TRBV6-1 and TRBJ2-3, with D perhaps matching TRBD1 or TRBD2 (5 bases each). Trimming took 6 bases from V and 4 from J, leaving 14 bases between them. The CDR3 spans 14 residues. CDR1 is MNHNS, CDR2 SASEGT, per germline. The DNA for the CDR3 is TGTGCCAGCAGCCTAACTCGAGGGGCAGATACGCAGTATTTT. Translating it yields CASSLTRGADTQYF.

V is TRBV5-6 and J is TRBJ2-5; D is possibly TRBD1 or TRBD2 (5 bases each). Trimming took 1 base from V and 5 from J, leaving 9 bases between them. Looked up from germline, CDR1 is SGHDT and CDR2 is YYEEEE. There are 13 residues in the CDR3. Here the CDR3 reads CASSLTEGETQYF. The DNA of the CDR3 is TGTGCCAGCAGCTTGACAGAGGGGGAGACCCAGTACTTC.

Ten or more counts support this clonotype. The chain has TRBV6-2 or TRBV6-3 and TRBJ2-2; D is unresolved. Per the germline V gene, CDR1 is MNHEY and CDR2 is SVGEGT. V gave up 5 bases and J gave up 4 bases, with 11 bases separating them. The CDR3 runs to 14 residues. Here the CDR3 DNA reads TGTGCCAGCAGTACGCCTCTAGTCACCGGGGAGCTGTTTTTT. Translating it yields CASSTPLVTGELFF.

On this clonotype: A clone one base away is much larger, so this may be a read error. The rearrangement joins TRBV12-3 or TRBV12-4 to TRBJ1-3; D perhaps matches TRBD1 (5 bases). There are 16 residues in the CDR3. The DNA of the CDR3 is TGTGCCAGCAGTTTGGGGCCAGGGCGCTCTGGAAGCACCATATATTTT. This sequence encodes CASSLGPGRSGSTIYF.

The sample holds one count of this clonotype. J is TRBJ2-1 and V is TRBV19, with no clear D. CDR3 length equals 11 residues. The V gene lost 1 base and the J gene lost 8 bases, with 3 bases spanning the gap. Per germline, CDR1 LNHDA and CDR2 SQIVND (reference sequence). CDR3 loop: CASSIGHEQFF. The CDR3, as DNA: TGTGCCAGTAGTATAGGCCATGAGCAGTTCTTC.

At least ten counts were recorded for this clonotype. This chain uses TRBV18 with TRBJ2-3; the D gene is possibly TRBD1 (5 bases). The CDR3 is 16 amino acids. Germline CDR1 reads KGHSH; CDR2 reads LQKENI. Trimming pared 4 bases from V and 1 base from J, leaving 15 bases between. For the CDR3, the DNA is TGTGCCAGCTCACGCGACCAGGGTTCGGGCACAGATACGCAGTATTTT. Protein: CASSRDQGSGTDTQYF.

This clonotype was detected many times. CDR3 protein: CASATSEYRTGELFF. The CDR3 coding sequence is TGTGCTAGCGCCACTTCCGAGTATAGGACCGGGGAGCTGTTTTTT. The chain recombines TRBV28 with TRBJ2-2; D might be TRBD2 (5 bases). The CDR3 consists of 15 residues. The germline CDR1 and CDR2 sequences are MDHEN and SYDVKM.

This clonotype was observed a few times. This chain links TRBV30 with TRBJ1-2, with 8 nucleotides matching TRBD1. This CDR3 is built from 13 residues. V dropped 4 bases and J dropped 4; count of bases not matched to a gene: 5. Germline CDR1 GTSNPN, CDR2 SVGIG (reference sequence). The CDR3 sequence is CAWTRDRFYGYTF. CDR3 coding DNA: TGTGCCTGGACTCGGGACAGGTTCTATGGCTACACCTTC.

There are many counts of this clonotype. This chain joins TRBV28 and TRBJ2-4; 7 bases align to TRBD2. The CDR3 covers 14 residues. V gave up 2 bases and J gave up 7 bases; unmatched junction bases: 5. The V gene's germline CDR1 is MDHEN and CDR2 SYDVKM. CDR3 sequence (DNA): TGTGCCAGCAGTTTAGGGGGGGTTGGGAACATTCAGTACTTC. Protein product: CASSLGGVGNIQYF.

At least ten counts were recorded for this clonotype. The V gene is TRBV6-1, the J gene TRBJ2-1, with D perhaps TRBD1 (6 bases). Germline V CDR1 and CDR2: MNHNS, SASEGT. V was cut by 6 bases and J by 8 bases, with 14 bases left in between. The CDR3 consists of 13 residues. CDR3 sequence (DNA): TGTGCCAGCAGGTCTCTCCCAGGGGATGAGCAGTTCTTC. Translation: CASRSLPGDEQFF.

This clonotype was seen a few times. The genes are TRBV5-1 and TRBJ2-7, with unresolved D. CDR3 length: 15 residues. Germline V gives CDR1 SGHRS, CDR2 YFSETQ. V shed 0 bases and J shed 2 bases, with 12 bases lying between them. CDR3 protein: CASSLEGNPTYEQYF. In nucleotides, the CDR3 is TGCGCCAGCAGCTTGGAGGGCAATCCAACCTACGAGCAGTACTTC.

This clonotype was counted ten times or more. This rearrangement joins TRBV5-1 to TRBJ2-5; 7 nucleotides match TRBD2. This CDR3 is 18 amino acids long. Looked up from germline, CDR1 is SGHRS and CDR2 is YFSETQ. With V trimmed by 7 bases and J by 1 base, 19 bases remained unmatched. DNA of the CDR3: TGCGCCAGCGGGGACGCCGGGACTACCACCACCACCCAAGAGACCCAGTACTTC. As protein: CASGDAGTTTTTQETQYF.

A note on this clonotype: Its ends do not fully match the called genes, so a read error is possible. The rearrangement links TRBV7-2 to TRBJ1-2, with TRBD1 as a possible D gene (5 bases). The V gene's germline CDR1 is SGHTA and CDR2 FQGNSA. The CDR3 spans 13 residues. CDR3 nucleotides: TGTGCCAGCAGCTCCAGGGAGGACTATGGCTTCACCTTC. It codes for CASSSREDYGFTF.

This clonotype was detected many times. V and J are TRBV28 and TRBJ2-7; 9 bases line up with TRBD1. Per the germline V gene, CDR1 is MDHEN and CDR2 is SYDVKM. This CDR3 is built from 15 residues. The trim removed 7 bases at V and 2 bases at J, leaving 9 bases unmatched. The CDR3 DNA is TGTGCCAGCAACCCACAGGGGGCATCCCCCTACGAGCAGTACTTC. It yields the protein CASNPQGASPYEQYF.

This clonotype was observed many times. The chain combines TRBV2 with TRBJ1-2; unclear D gene. From germline, CDR1 is SNHLY and CDR2 FYNNEI. Trimming stripped 2 bases from V and 7 bases from J, with 14 bases between. The CDR3 runs to 14 residues. CDR3 region: CASSEQATMGGYTF. The DNA for the CDR3 is TGTGCCAGCAGTGAACAGGCTACTATGGGTGGCTACACCTTC.

This chain links TRBV3-1 with TRBJ1-6; the match to TRBD1 covers 8 bases. CDR3 size: 15 residues. Germline CDR1 reads LGHDT; CDR2 reads YNNKEL (reference sequence). With 6 bases clipped from V and 9 bases from J, the junction kept 10 bases outside the gene matches. As DNA, the CDR3 is TGTGCCAGCAGGTACAGGGGACAGGCTAGTTCACCCCTCCACTTT. Protein product: CASRYRGQASSPLHF.

The chain links TRBV25-1 to TRBJ1-4; perhaps TRBD1 as D (6 bases). The germline V gene has CDR1 MGHDK and CDR2 SYGVNS. This CDR3 is built from 15 residues. The V and J ends lost 4 bases and 5 bases respectively, with 14 bases between them. CDR3 region: CASSVPRGKNEKLFF. CDR3 nucleotides: TGTGCCAGCAGTGTCCCAAGGGGGAAAAATGAAAAACTGTTTTTT.

The chain employs TRBV20-1 and TRBJ2-1, with D perhaps matching TRBD2 (5 bases). V shed 3 bases and J shed 1 base, with 7 bases lying between them. The CDR3 loop spans 13 amino acids. Germline-derived CDR1 and CDR2 are DFQATT and SNEGSKA (reference sequence). CDR3 protein: CSASSASYNEQFF. Here the CDR3 DNA reads TGCAGTGCTAGTAGCGCATCCTACAATGAGCAGTTCTTC.

The chain carries TRBV2 and TRBJ1-2; D remains ambiguous. Trimming shortened V by 10 bases and J by 4 bases, and 10 bases separated the two germline ends. The CDR3 contains 11 residues. CDR1 and CDR2 (germline): SNHLY, FYNNEI. The CDR3 bases are TGTGCCACCCCGGACGGCTATGGCTACACCTTC. This codes for CATPDGYGYTF.

This chain connects TRBV4-3 to TRBJ1-2; tentative D call: TRBD1 (5 bases). The V end lost 3 bases, the J end lost 3 bases, and 20 bases lay between the germline ends. CDR3 length equals 17 residues. The germline CDR1 and CDR2 sequences are LGHNA and YSLEER. The CDR3 DNA sequence: TGCGCCAGCAGCCATCCCGCTCATTTGGGGGGGGACTATGGCTACACCTTC. Protein: CASSHPAHLGGDYGYTF.

This clonotype was recorded a few times. CDR3 DNA sequence: TGTGCCAGTACCGACGGAGGGGACGAGCAGTACTTC. Amino acids: CASTDGGDEQYF. This sequence joins TRBV19 and TRBJ2-7; tentative D call: TRBD2 (6 bases). This CDR3 comprises 12 residues. Trimming stripped 7 bases from V and 5 bases from J, with 12 bases between. Germline CDR1 LNHDA, CDR2 SQIVND (reference sequence).